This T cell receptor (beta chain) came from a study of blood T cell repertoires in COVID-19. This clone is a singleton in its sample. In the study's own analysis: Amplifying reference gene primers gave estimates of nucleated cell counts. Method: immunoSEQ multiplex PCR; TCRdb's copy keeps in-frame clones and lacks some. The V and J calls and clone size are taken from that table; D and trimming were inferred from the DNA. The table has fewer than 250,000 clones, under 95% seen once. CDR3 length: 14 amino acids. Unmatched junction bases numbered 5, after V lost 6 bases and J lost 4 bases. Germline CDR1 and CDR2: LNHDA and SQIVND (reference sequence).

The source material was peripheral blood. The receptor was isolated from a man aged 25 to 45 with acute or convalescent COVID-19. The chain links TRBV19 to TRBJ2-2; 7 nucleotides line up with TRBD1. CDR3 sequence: CASRDTGVTGELFF. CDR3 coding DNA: TGTGCCAGTAGGGATACAGGGGTCACCGGGGAGCTGTTTTTT.